Presented here are 14 T cell receptor beta chains from one specimen sequenced in a study of T cells in Graves' hyperthyroidism and ophthalmopathy. The investigators amplified TCR beta CDR3 regions from RNA transcripts. HTBI primers drove first-round RT-PCR of the TCR CDR3. TCRdb reprocessed the multiplex PCR reads with MiXCR, giving one entry per CDR3 protein. The sample contains a few hundred thousand distinct CDR3 sequences, approximately 14% of which appear only once. Sequencing used blood. These receptors all come from a woman aged 25-40 years with Graves' hyperthyroidism.

The chain carries TRBV7-9 and TRBJ1-1; a possible D gene is TRBD1 (6 bases). Trimming took 3 bases from V and 0 from J, leaving 11 bases between them. Germline values: CDR1 SEHNR, CDR2 FQNEAQ (reference sequence). This CDR3 contains 15 residues. This CDR3 is CASSFWAGVNTEAFF. DNA for the CDR3: TGTGCCAGCAGCTTTTGGGCAGGGGTGAACACTGAAGCTTTCTTT.

At least ten counts were recorded for this clonotype. The genes are TRBV20-1 and TRBJ1-1, with TRBD1 matching 7 bases. With V trimmed by 6 bases and J by 0 bases, 7 bases remained unmatched. From germline, CDR1 is DFQATT and CDR2 SNEGSKA (reference sequence). The CDR3 sequence is 14 residues long. The CDR3 loop reads CSAPRGGMNTEAFF. CDR3 nucleotide sequence: TGCAGTGCACCCAGGGGGGGAATGAACACTGAAGCTTTCTTT.

Here the CDR3 DNA reads TGTGCCAGCAGTTTCCTACGGGTTGGGAGAGGGAGCAATCAGCCCCAGCATTTT. This translates into CASSFLRVGRGSNQPQHF. This rearrangement joins TRBV28 to TRBJ1-5; D uncertain. CDR1 MDHEN and CDR2 SYDVKM come from the germline V gene. Trimming took 3 bases from V and 1 from J, leaving 19 bases between them. The CDR3 runs to 18 residues.

In this sample, this clonotype turned up a few times. A clone one base away is much larger, so this may be a read error. J is TRBJ1-1 and V is TRBV12-3 or TRBV12-4; D remains unclear. The CDR3 sequence is 13 residues long. The ends were cut back, 3 bases at V and 1 base at J, with 6 bases in the middle. CDR3 loop: CASSFFGNTEAFF. Here the CDR3 DNA reads TGTGCCAGCAGTTTTTTCGGGAACACTGAAGCTTTCTTT.

This clonotype was picked up many times. The J gene is TRBJ2-1, the V gene TRBV30; 11 bases are shared with TRBD2. In germline, CDR1 is GTSNPN, CDR2 SVGIG (reference sequence). V gave up 4 bases and J gave up 7 bases; unmatched junction bases: 15. The CDR3 runs to 17 residues. The CDR3 DNA follows: TGTGCCTGGACCACTCTGGGGTCTAGCGGGAGGTGGAATGAGCAGTTCTTC. Encoded protein: CAWTTLGSSGRWNEQFF.

A few counts support this clonotype. This chain connects TRBV10-3 to TRBJ1-4; 8 positions agree with TRBD1. The CDR3 is 12 amino acids. Trimming at V came to 8 bases and at J to 8 bases, leaving 4 bases not matched to a gene. Germline V lookup: CDR1 ENHRY, CDR2 SYGVKD. CDR3 in DNA: TGTGCCATCGGGCAGGGGGCAGAAAAACTGTTTTTT. Translation: CAIGQGAEKLFF.

V and J are TRBV7-2 and TRBJ2-1; D ambiguous. V was cut by 9 bases and J by 3 bases, with 12 bases left in between. The germline V gene encodes CDR1 SGHTA and CDR2 FQGNSA. The CDR3 is 13 amino acids. CDR3 coding DNA: TGTGCCAGTAACTCCGCCGTCTACAATGAGCAGTTCTTC. Encoded protein: CASNSAVYNEQFF.

The CDR3 region is CASSLAIAGGNTDTQYF. The CDR3 coding sequence is TGTGCCAGCAGCTTAGCGATCGCGGGAGGGAACACAGATACGCAGTATTTT. The genes are TRBV7-6 and TRBJ2-3, with 9 bases matching TRBD2. Germline-derived CDR1 and CDR2 are SGHVS and FNYEAQ. CDR3 length: 17 residues. Trimming took 0 bases from V and 2 from J; bases not matched to a gene: 6. The full variable domain, completed using reference TRBV7-6 and TRBJ2-3, is GAGVSQSPRYKVTKRGQDVALRCDPISGHVSLYWYRQALGQGPEFLTYFNYEAQQDKSGLPNDRFSAERPEGSISTLTIQRTEQRDSAMYRCASSLAIAGGNTDTQYFGPGTRLTVL.

The V gene is TRBV18, the J gene TRBJ2-1; TRBD2 matches 13 bases. V lost 2 bases, J lost 9 bases, and 13 bases stayed unmatched. CDR3 size: 18 residues. CDR1 is KGHSH and CDR2 is LQKENI in the germline V gene. Here the CDR3 reads CASSPSFTGLAGISEQFF. CDR3 coding DNA: TGTGCCAGCTCACCATCATTTACGGGACTAGCGGGGATCAGTGAGCAGTTCTTC.

This clonotype was detected many times. The chain joins TRBV28 to TRBJ2-7, with TRBD2 matching over 8 bases. Germline assignment: CDR1 MDHEN and CDR2 SYDVKM. Trimming at V came to 2 bases and at J to 2 bases, leaving 8 bases not matched to a gene. The CDR3 contains 16 residues. The CDR3 region has the DNA TGTGCCAGCAGTTTACTTCCAGCGGGGGTACCCTACGAGCAGTACTTC. Encoded protein: CASSLLPAGVPYEQYF.

Many counts were recorded for this clonotype. The CDR3 sequence is CASSDGETQYF. CDR3 nucleotide sequence: TGTGCCAGCAGTGATGGTGAGACCCAGTACTTC. This chain connects TRBV2 to TRBJ2-5, with D unclear. The CDR3 runs to 11 residues. CDR1 SNHLY and CDR2 FYNNEI come from the germline V gene. Trimming left V 3 bases short and J 5 bases short, with 4 bases between.

In this sample, this clonotype turned up many times. This chain joins TRBV12-3 or TRBV12-4 and TRBJ2-1, with a possible D match to TRBD1 (5 bases). The CDR3 is 17 amino acids. Trimming pared 7 bases from V and 8 bases from J, leaving 27 bases between. CDR3 protein: CASTLTLQGLGFDEQFF. CDR3 sequence (DNA): TGTGCCAGCACTCTCACCCTTCAGGGCCTCGGCTTCGATGAGCAGTTCTTC.

This chain connects TRBV5-5 to TRBJ2-1; 7 positions agree with TRBD2. Germline-derived CDR1 and CDR2 are SGHKS and YYEKEE (reference sequence). The CDR3 totals 17 residues. The ends lost 4 bases at V and 1 base at J; junction bases unmatched: 11. CDR3 in DNA: TGTGCCAGCAGCAAGACTAGCCTCGTCCAATCCTACAATGAGCAGTTCTTC. Translating gives CASSKTSLVQSYNEQFF.

At least ten counts were recorded for this clonotype. This sequence joins TRBV30 and TRBJ1-1, with 7 bases aligning to TRBD1. The CDR3 has 13 residues. J was trimmed by 4 bases and V by 1 base; bases with no gene match: 3. The germline gives CDR1 GTSNPN, CDR2 SVGIG (reference sequence). CDR3 in amino acids: CAWSGQGGTEAFF. As DNA, the CDR3 is TGTGCCTGGAGTGGGCAGGGGGGCACTGAAGCTTTCTTT.